Listed below are T cell receptor beta chains from one sample, sequenced in a study of Graves' ophthalmopathy and Graves' hyperthyroidism. Each CDR3 protein is one row after TCRdb ran MiXCR on the multiplex PCR reads. The top ten hold more than 5.5% of the sample, which has about 620,000 distinct CDR3 sequences, 22% seen once. The sequenced material came from peripheral blood. All receptors derive from a woman aged 18-30 years with stable Graves' hyperthyroidism. Some clones in this sample may be carry-over from other donors' samples. CDR3s include the opening cysteine and the closing phenylalanine or tryptophan. A D gene is named only where the DNA matches it firmly. Expanded clones get a size class; other rows say once, few or many, or leave the size out.

v_call	j_call	clone_size	d_call	cdr3_nt	cdr3_aa
TRBV2	TRBJ1-5	many	-	TGTGCCAGCAAACAAGAGGGCAATCAGCCCCAGCATTTT	CASKQEGNQPQHF
TRBV5-1	TRBJ1-5	-	TRBD1	TGCGCCAGCAGCTTGACGGGACAGGACAATCAGCCCCAGCATTTT	CASSLTGQDNQPQHF
TRBV12-3/TRBV12-4	TRBJ2-5	many	-	TGTGCCAGCAGTGTCAGGACCCACCCCCACAAGGAGACCCAGTACTTC	CASSVRTHPHKETQYF
TRBV27	TRBJ1-2	many	-	TGTGCCAGCAGTTTCCTAGGGAATAACTATGGCTACACCTTC	CASSFLGNNYGYTF
TRBV30	TRBJ2-2	few	-	TGTGCCATCGACTCCCTGGGCCTGGGCAGGGGCACCGGGGAGCTGTTTTTT	CAIDSLGLGRGTGELFF
TRBV30	TRBJ2-2	many	-	TGTGCCTGCCCCGGGAGAGGAGGGGAGCTGTTTTTT	CACPGRGGELFF
TRBV18	TRBJ1-5	-	TRBD1	TGTGCCAGCTCACCGGGGGGACAGGGCCTGGTTCAGCCCCAGCATTTT	CASSPGGQGLVQPQHF
TRBV12-3/TRBV12-4	TRBJ2-7	many	-	TGTGCCAGCAGTTTAGGCTGGCAGGGTTACGAGCAGTACTTC	CASSLGWQGYEQYF
TRBV20-1	TRBJ2-5	few	TRBD1	TGCGGTACTAGGGACAGGCACAAAAGAGGGACCCAGTACTTC	CGTRDRHKRGTQYF
TRBV15	TRBJ1-2	-	-	TGTGCCACCAGCAGAGATACAGGGACTAACTATGGCTACACCTTC	CATSRDTGTNYGYTF
TRBV20-1	TRBJ1-1	many	-	TGCAGTGTTGGGACGGAGGGGACTGAAGCTTTCTTT	CSVGTEGTEAFF
TRBV13	TRBJ2-5	many	TRBD1	TGTGCCAGCAGCTTAACACAGGGGGACCAAGAGACCCAGTACTTC	CASSLTQGDQETQYF
TRBV20-1	TRBJ1-2	-	-	TGCAGTGCTAGAGATATGGGACATCAGAACTATGGCTACACCTTC	CSARDMGHQNYGYTF
TRBV2	TRBJ1-2	-	TRBD1	TGTGCCAGCAGGTTTGACAGGGACTATGGCTACACCTTC	CASRFDRDYGYTF
TRBV20-1	TRBJ1-2	many	TRBD1	TGCAGTGCCCCGGACAGGGAGCCTAACTATGGCTACACCTTC	CSAPDREPNYGYTF
TRBV9	TRBJ2-7	-	-	TGTGCCAGCAGCGTAGGACCTGCTGGTTCCGAGCAGTACTTC	CASSVGPAGSEQYF
TRBV6-5	TRBJ1-1	many	TRBD1	TGTGCCAGCAGTTACTCGCAGGGGGGATACACTGAAGCTTTCTTT	CASSYSQGGYTEAFF
TRBV6-5	TRBJ1-5	many	TRBD1	TGTGCCAGCAGTTACTCGACAGGGGGCGAGCATTTT	CASSYSTGGEHF
TRBV7-2	TRBJ2-7	many	TRBD1	TGTGCCAGCAGCTTCCGGACAGGGGGGTACGAGCAGTACTTC	CASSFRTGGYEQYF
TRBV11-2	TRBJ1-3	-	-	TGTGCCAGCAGCCTATGGGGGGTCTCTGGAAACACTATATATTTT	CASSLWGVSGNTIYF
TRBV4-2	TRBJ2-7	-	-	TGTGCCAGCAGCCCCCGCCGGGGAGGCCCCTACGAGCAGTACTTC	CASSPRRGGPYEQYF
TRBV29-1	TRBJ1-2	many	TRBD1	TGCAGCGTTGAATTACGACAGGGACATGGCTACACCTTC	CSVELRQGHGYTF
TRBV9	TRBJ2-5	few	TRBD1	TGTGCCAGCAGCGGAAAACAGGGGGCCAAACAAGAGACCCAGTACTTC	CASSGKQGAKQETQYF
TRBV6-2/TRBV6-3	TRBJ1-2	many	TRBD1	TGTGCCAGCGGGACAGGGCCCTATGGCTACACCTTC	CASGTGPYGYTF
TRBV2	TRBJ1-1	many	-	TGTGCCAGCACGGACGAGCAGAACACTGAAGCTTTCTTT	CASTDEQNTEAFF
TRBV19	TRBJ2-7	many	-	TGTGCCAGTAGTAACGGGGACTCCTACGAGCAGTACTTC	CASSNGDSYEQYF
TRBV2	TRBJ1-1	many	TRBD1	TGTGCCAGCAGCGCGGACAGGGGAGGTGAGACTGAAGCTTTCTTT	CASSADRGGETEAFF
TRBV3-1	TRBJ1-3	few	TRBD1	TGTGCCAGCAGCCGGACAGGGGCTCGTCAAGGAAACACCATATATTTT	CASSRTGARQGNTIYF
TRBV12-5	TRBJ2-5	-	TRBD2	TGTGCTACCCTGTCCGGGACTAGCGGGGGGGAGGAGACCCAGTACTTC	CATLSGTSGGEETQYF
TRBV4-1	TRBJ1-2	many	-	TGCGCCAGCAGCCAAGACAGGGTCGACTATGGCTACACCTTC	CASSQDRVDYGYTF
TRBV11-2	TRBJ2-5	few	-	TGTGCCAGCAGCCGGCAAGGACTGGGGCAAGAGACCCAGTACTTC	CASSRQGLGQETQYF
TRBV11-2	TRBJ1-1	-	-	TGTGCCAGCAGCTTCACCCTAACTGAAGCTTTCTTT	CASSFTLTEAFF
TRBV6-1	TRBJ2-7	many	TRBD1	TGTGCCAGCAGTGAAAGGGGACAGGGAGTCTACGAGCAGTACTTC	CASSERGQGVYEQYF
TRBV2	TRBJ2-7	many	-	TGTGCCAGCAGCTTAGACATTACCAGCTACGAGCAGTACTTC	CASSLDITSYEQYF
TRBV11-1	TRBJ1-3	many	TRBD1	TGTGCCAGCAGAGGGGACAGGGGGCTGGTGGCAGGAAACACCATATATTTT	CASRGDRGLVAGNTIYF
TRBV12-3/TRBV12-4	TRBJ2-2	-	-	TGTGCCAGCAGCCTTGACAGGAGGGCGCGCACCGGGGAGCTGTTTTTT	CASSLDRRARTGELFF
TRBV27	TRBJ2-5	few	TRBD2	TGTGCCAGCAGTTTATTCGGGACTAGCGTCGAGACCCAGTACTTC	CASSLFGTSVETQYF
TRBV6-2/TRBV6-3	TRBJ2-5	many	-	TGTGCCAGCAGAGGGGGGGGGGCTGCAGAGACCCAGTACTTC	CASRGGGAAETQYF
TRBV12-3/TRBV12-4	TRBJ1-1	many	-	TGTGCCAGCAGTCAACATGGACCAATTTCCTTGAACACTGAAGCTTTCTTT	CASSQHGPISLNTEAFF
TRBV20-1	TRBJ2-7	once	TRBD2	TGCAGTGCTAGGTTGCGGGGGTACGATCAGTACTTC	CSARLRGYDQYF
TRBV28	TRBJ1-2	many	TRBD1	TGTGCCAGCACCGACAGGGAGTATGGCTACACCTTC	CASTDREYGYTF
TRBV6-1	TRBJ2-7	-	TRBD2	TGTGCCAGCAGTCCCCGTTCCGCGGGAGGCTACGAGCAGTACTTC	CASSPRSAGGYEQYF
TRBV6-2/TRBV6-3	TRBJ2-2	many	-	TGTGCCAGCAGTTCGGAGGGGATCACCGGGGAGCTGTTTTTT	CASSSEGITGELFF
TRBV29-1	TRBJ1-1	many	-	TGCAGCGTTGCCGCCAGCGACCTGAACACTGAAGCTTTCTTT	CSVAASDLNTEAFF
TRBV19	TRBJ2-2	few	-	TGTGCCAGTGCCAAACTGCACGGGGAGCTGTTTTTT	CASAKLHGELFF
TRBV7-2	TRBJ2-5	-	-	TGTGCCAGCTGCCTGGGGTCATGGCAAGAGACCCAGTACTTC	CASCLGSWQETQYF
TRBV19	TRBJ2-4	-	-	TGTGCCAGTAGTATAAGAGCCGGGACTCCAACCAGGAACATTCAGTACTTC	CASSIRAGTPTRNIQYF
TRBV12-3/TRBV12-4	TRBJ1-2	many	-	TGTGCCAGCAGTTTAGCCAGGACGAGGGGCTACACCTTC	CASSLARTRGYTF
TRBV28	TRBJ1-6	many	TRBD1	TGTGCCAGCAGCCCGGGGGGACAGGGAAATTCACCCCTCCACTTT	CASSPGGQGNSPLHF
TRBV4-1	TRBJ1-5	many	-	TGCGCCAGCAGCCAAGATTCGGGGATTTGGAATCAGCCCCAGCATTTT	CASSQDSGIWNQPQHF
TRBV28	TRBJ1-2	many	-	TGTGCCAGCAGTAACGGGGGGGCTAACTATGGCTACACCTTC	CASSNGGANYGYTF
TRBV3-1	TRBJ2-5	-	TRBD2	TGTGCCAGCAGCCAAGACCGGTGGCGGGGGGGTCAAGAGACCCAGTACTTC	CASSQDRWRGGQETQYF
TRBV19	TRBJ1-5	-	TRBD1	TGTGCCAGTAGTCTCACAGGGGAATGGGCCCAGCATTTT	CASSLTGEWAQHF
TRBV7-2	TRBJ2-7	many	-	TGTGCCAGCAGCTTACTAGGGGGGCTAGCGGAGCAGTACTTC	CASSLLGGLAEQYF